This TCR beta chain originates from a study of blood T cell repertoires in COVID-19. Sequencing was performed with immunoSEQ multiplex PCR; in TCRdb, only in-frame clones are kept and a portion is missing. The sample lists about 120,000 clones; approximately 80% were seen once. Germline CDR1 is SGDLS and CDR2 is YYNGEE. The CDR3 consists of 14 residues. With 0 bases removed from V and 7 bases from J, the gap between germline ends came to 10 bases. The sequence was obtained from an elderly woman with acute or convalescent COVID-19. What was sequenced was peripheral blood. The rearrangement joins TRBV9 to TRBJ2-2, with D tentatively TRBD1 (5 bases). The CDR3 DNA reads TGTGCCAGCAGCGTAGCGGCAGGGCACGGGGAGCTGTTTTTT. Translated: CASSVAAGHGELFF.